This T cell receptor beta chain is drawn from a study of CD8 T cells in Susac syndrome. Study outcomes and limitations: It was acknowledged in the study that the number of individuals who were included in its TCR sequencing and HLA analysis was relatively small.

The CDR3 loop spans 19 amino acids. The trim removed 0 bases at V and 0 bases at J, leaving 10 bases unmatched. Germline values: CDR1 LNHDA, CDR2 SQIVND (reference sequence). Patients with Susac syndrome met diagnostic criteria defined recently for definite or probable disease. In contrast to the negatively isolated CD8+ and CD4+ T cells, TEMRA cells were FACS-enriched. This clonotype has just one count. The target antigen is unknown. Random hexamers were used to reverse transcribe about 0.45 to 1 ug of RNA. With immunoSEQ multiplex PCR, TCR beta CDR3 was amplified across 54 Vbeta and 13 Jbeta. MiXCR, run by TCRdb on the immunoSEQ multiplex PCR reads, gives a single entry per CDR3 protein. Of approximately 74,000 distinct CDR3 sequences listed, roughly 94% are singletons.

The rearrangement uses TRBV19 and TRBJ2-3; the match to TRBD1 covers 9 bases. This receptor was taken from a human donor with Susac syndrome. The material sequenced was CD8+ T cells from PBMCs. The CDR3 reads CASSIDRGGTGISTDTQYF. CDR3 DNA: TGTGCCAGTAGTATAGATCGAGGGGGGACAGGGATAAGCACAGATACGCAGTATTTT.